This entry lists 24 T cell receptor beta chains sequenced from one sample in a study of Ad26.COV2.S vaccination and SARS-CoV-2 variants. Clones were read by immunoSEQ multiplex PCR, and TCRdb kept only the in-frame ones, dropping some. Of more than 300,000 clones in the sample, about 89% were seen once. Treatment noted: some 20 received Ad26.COV2.S at low or high dose, single or two shots; 5 received placebo; per-sample allocation not given. All samples were drawn on day 63, counting from the first vaccine or placebo injection. The sample in question was peripheral blood, obtained in a trial of Ad26.COV2.S vaccine versus placebo. These receptors were obtained from a person between 18 and 65 years old who received the Ad26.COV2.S COVID-19 vaccine or a placebo.

The chain couples TRBV20-1 to TRBJ2-7; D ambiguous. Looked up from germline, CDR1 is DFQATT and CDR2 is SNEGSKA (reference sequence). This CDR3 has 13 amino acids. The V end lost 3 bases, the J end lost 4 bases, and 13 bases lay between the germline ends. The CDR3, as DNA: TGCAGTGCTAGTGGGCAGAGAAAATACGAGCAGTACTTC. Translating gives CSASGQRKYEQYF.

V gene TRBV5-1 combines with J gene TRBJ2-1; D is possibly TRBD1 or TRBD2 (5 bases each). V gave up 3 bases and J gave up 0 bases, with 16 bases separating them. CDR1 and CDR2 (germline): SGHRS, YFSETQ. The CDR3 consists of 17 residues. CDR3 amino acids: CASSSLPGPSSYNEQFF. CDR3 in DNA: TGCGCCAGCAGCTCCCTGCCGGGACCGAGCTCCTACAATGAGCAGTTCTTC. The variable domain in full, completed from reference TRBV5-1 and TRBJ2-1, reads KAGVTQTPRYLIKTRGQQVTLSCSPISGHRSVSWYQQTPGQGLQFLFEYFSETQRNKGNFPGRFSGRQFSNSRSEMNVSTLELGDSALYLCASSSLPGPSSYNEQFFGPGTRLTVL.

This clone occurred once. The rearrangement uses TRBV7-8 and TRBJ2-3; possibly TRBD1 or TRBD2 for D (5 bases each). Trimming took off 0 bases at V and 0 bases at J, with 16 bases between the two ends. Germline V gene sequence: CDR1 SGHVS, CDR2 FQNEAQ. The CDR3 loop spans 18 amino acids. Here the CDR3 reads CASSLAIGRDASTDTQYF. CDR3 DNA sequence: TGTGCCAGCAGCTTAGCGATTGGCAGGGACGCTAGCACAGATACGCAGTATTTT.

V and J are TRBV18 and TRBJ1-3; no clear D. Trimming removed 3 bases at V and 0 bases at J, with 12 bases between. Germline loops: CDR1 KGHSH, CDR2 LQKENI. This CDR3 spans 16 amino acids. In DNA form, the CDR3 reads TGTGCCAGCTCACCCGAACTTTGGAACTCTGGAAACACCATATATTTT. Amino acid sequence: CASSPELWNSGNTIYF.

This clone has just a few counts. The rearrangement links TRBV10-3 to TRBJ2-3, with a possible D match to TRBD1 (6 bases). This CDR3 region has 14 residues. Deletions cut 6 bases from V and 0 bases from J, with 10 bases between. CDR1 and CDR2 from the germline V gene are ENHRY and SYGVKD. The CDR3 DNA follows: TGTGCCATCAGGGGGGCTTTCAGCACAGATACGCAGTATTTT. Translated, it gives CAIRGAFSTDTQYF.

The chain joins TRBV19 to TRBJ1-1; no reliable D call. There are 16 residues in the CDR3. V was pared by 4 bases and J by 0 bases, with 15 bases between. In germline, CDR1 is LNHDA, CDR2 SQIVND (reference sequence). The CDR3 DNA reads as TGTGCCAGTAGTACCTCTTGGGCCGGGCTGAACACTGAAGCTTTCTTT. Translating gives CASSTSWAGLNTEAFF.

A remark on this clone: This sample also contains other DNA sequences that code for the same CDR3. The V gene is TRBV28, the J gene TRBJ2-7; D is unclear. Deletions cut 3 bases from V and 4 bases from J, with 4 bases between. The CDR3 covers 11 residues. Germline loops: CDR1 MDHEN, CDR2 SYDVKM. CDR3 nucleotides: TGTGCCAGCAGTTTGGGGTACGAGCAGTACTTC. It is translated as CASSLGYEQYF.

The rearrangement uses TRBV3-1 (or the pseudogene TRBV3-2) and TRBJ2-7; TRBD2 is a possible D gene (6 bases). Germline assignment: CDR1 LGHDT and CDR2 YNNKEL (reference sequence). V gave up 4 bases and J gave up 0 bases, with 16 bases separating them. The CDR3 is 16 amino acids. In nucleotides, the CDR3 is TGTGCCAGCAGCCCCGACCGGGACGGGGGCTCCTACGAGCAGTACTTC. This translates into CASSPDRDGGSYEQYF.

This clone was seen repeatedly, ten times or more. This chain joins TRBV2 and TRBJ2-7, with 7 bases lining up with TRBD2. CDR1 and CDR2 (germline): SNHLY, FYNNEI. V lost 0 bases to trimming and J lost 6 bases; unmatched junction nucleotides: 8. The CDR3 spans 15 residues. The CDR3 DNA reads TGTGCCAGCAGTGAAGCGGGGGGGATTAAGCGCGAGCAGTACTTC. It codes for CASSEAGGIKREQYF. The whole variable domain, remainder taken from reference TRBV2 and TRBJ2-7, is EPEVTQTPSHQVTQMGQEVILRCVPISNHLYFYWYRQILGQKVEFLVSFYNNEISEKSEIFDDQFSVERPDGSNFTLKIRSTKLEDSAMYFCASSEAGGIKREQYFGPGTRLTVT.

The CDR3, as DNA: TGTGCCAGCAGCAGTGCAGGGGAGGGGAGCAATCAGCCCCAGCATTTT. It encodes CASSSAGEGSNQPQHF. The gene calls are TRBV7-3 and TRBJ1-5; tentatively, D is TRBD1 (6 bases). The CDR3 runs 16 residues. Germline V gene lookup returns CDR1 SGHTA and CDR2 FQGTGA. V lost 5 bases to trimming and J lost 1 base, with 15 bases between them.

CDR3 in DNA: TGTGCCAGCAGTCCCCTCCGGACTAGCGAGGTCACCGGGGAGCTGTTTTTT. It translates to CASSPLRTSEVTGELFF. V usage is TRBV28 and J usage is TRBJ2-2; 9 bases align to TRBD2. The ends lost 5 bases at V and 4 bases at J; junction bases unmatched: 11. The CDR3 runs to 17 residues. CDR1 is MDHEN and CDR2 is SYDVKM in the germline V gene. The complete variable domain, with remaining parts taken from reference TRBV28 and TRBJ2-2, reads DVKVTQSSRYLVKRTGEKVFLECVQDMDHENMFWYRQDPGLGLRLIYFSYDVKMKEKGDIPEGYSVSREKKERFSLILESASTNQTSMYLCASSPLRTSEVTGELFFGEGSRLTVL.

Here the CDR3 DNA reads TGTGCCAGCATTCAGGGCTCCTCTGGAAACACCATATATTTT. Translation: CASIQGSSGNTIYF. The chain couples TRBV6-6 to TRBJ1-3, with D possibly matching TRBD1 (5 bases). CDR1 is MNHNY, CDR2 SVGAGI, per germline (reference sequence). V was shortened by 7 bases and J by 0 bases, with 10 bases between the two germline ends. The CDR3 spans 14 residues.

The V call is TRBV7-2, the J call TRBJ2-3, with a tentative D call TRBD1 (6 bases). This CDR3 comprises 15 residues. Looked up from germline, CDR1 is SGHTA and CDR2 is FQGNSA. Trimming pared 1 base from V and 5 bases from J, leaving 13 bases between. CDR3 sequence reads: CASSLEYGRGDTQYF. In nucleotides, the CDR3 is TGTGCCAGCAGCTTAGAGTACGGCAGGGGAGATACGCAGTATTTT. Variable domain in full (rest from reference TRBV7-2 and TRBJ2-3): GAGVSQSPSNKVTEKGKDVELRCDPISGHTALYWYRQSLGQGLEFLIYFQGNSAPDKSGLPSDRFSAERTGGSVSTLTIQRTQQEDSAVYLCASSLEYGRGDTQYFGPGTRLTVL.

The gene calls are TRBV7-2 and TRBJ1-5; no clear D. Looked up from germline, CDR1 is SGHTA and CDR2 is FQGNSA. Deletions cut 2 bases from V and 4 bases from J, with 12 bases between. This CDR3 contains 15 residues. The CDR3 here is CASSLMGSGNQPQHF. In DNA, the CDR3 is TGTGCCAGCAGCTTAATGGGGAGCGGGAATCAGCCCCAGCATTTT.

This clone was recorded a few times. The CDR3 reads CASSYLLGEGPNEQFF. CDR3 in DNA: TGTGCCAGCAGTTACCTACTAGGGGAGGGGCCCAATGAGCAGTTCTTC. This chain links TRBV6-6 with TRBJ2-1; 7 nucleotides match TRBD2. There are 16 residues in the CDR3. Looked up from germline, CDR1 is MNHNY and CDR2 is SVGAGI (reference sequence). The junction had 10 bases not matched to a gene; V was cut back by 2 bases and J by 6 bases.

The CDR3 region has the DNA TGTGCCAGCAGCCAAGTTGGAGGCGGGAGGGCCCGATCCTACGAGCAGTACTTC. Translated: CASSQVGGGRARSYEQYF. This chain uses TRBV4-2 with TRBJ2-7; TRBD2 matches at 9 bases. CDR1 and CDR2 from the germline V gene are LGHNA and YNFKEQ. V gave up 1 base and J gave up 1 base; unmatched junction bases: 11. CDR3 length: 18 residues.

The chain carries TRBV6-2 or TRBV6-3 and TRBJ1-5; possible D gene TRBD1, 5 bases. The CDR3 sequence is 13 residues long. Germline V gene lookup returns CDR1 MNHEY and CDR2 SVGEGT. Between the trimmed V and J ends, which lost 6 bases and 3 bases, there was a span of 9 bases. In DNA, the CDR3 is TGTGCCAGCAGCGGGACTATCAATCAGCCCCAGCATTTT. This encodes CASSGTINQPQHF.

The V and J genes are TRBV6-4 and TRBJ2-2; D unresolved. The CDR3 length is 13 residues. The germline CDR1 and CDR2 sequences are MRHNA and SNTAGT. Trimming stripped 2 bases from V and 7 bases from J, with 8 bases between. CDR3 bases: TGTGCCAGCAGTGACGAGATTGGCGGGGAGCTGTTTTTT. Its protein product is CASSDEIGGELFF.

The chain uses TRBV4-1 and TRBJ1-5; tentatively, D is TRBD1 (6 bases). Germline V gene lookup returns CDR1 MGHRA and CDR2 YSYEKL. The V end was cut by 3 bases, the J end by 5 bases, with 17 bases between. The CDR3 consists of 16 residues. CDR3 sequence (DNA): TGCGCCAGCAGCCACGGGACATTTGGAGTCTATCAGCCCCAGCATTTT. Protein product: CASSHGTFGVYQPQHF.

This clone was seen a handful of times. V and J are TRBV10-1 and TRBJ1-2, with TRBD1 as a possible D gene (6 bases). Germline assignment: CDR1 WNHNN and CDR2 SYGVQD (reference sequence). V lost 4 bases and J lost 6, with 9 bases in between. The CDR3 spans 12 residues. This CDR3 reads CASSASGDGYTF. CDR3 in DNA: TGCGCCAGCAGTGCGTCAGGGGATGGCTACACCTTC.

This chain uses TRBV10-3 with TRBJ1-2; D perhaps matches TRBD1 (6 bases). The length of the CDR3 is 12 residues. Trimming cost V 3 bases and J 7 bases, with 9 bases left between them. The germline gives CDR1 ENHRY, CDR2 SYGVKD. Here the CDR3 reads CAISEEGVGYTF. For the CDR3, the DNA is TGTGCCATCAGTGAAGAGGGGGTTGGCTACACCTTC.

The CDR3 DNA reads TGTGCCAGCAGCTTACGGCTAGCGGGATCAGATACGCAGTATTTT. This encodes CASSLRLAGSDTQYF. The V call is TRBV5-8, the J call TRBJ2-3; TRBD2 aligns across 9 bases. The CDR3 extends over 15 amino acids. Germline CDR1 and CDR2: SGHTS and YDEGEE. The trim removed 2 bases at V and 4 bases at J, leaving 5 bases unmatched.

The V and J genes are TRBV14 and TRBJ2-5, with a tentative D call TRBD2 (5 bases). Trimming took 0 bases from V and 5 from J, leaving 16 bases between them. This CDR3 spans 16 amino acids. Germline-derived CDR1 and CDR2 are SGHDN and FVKESK. Here the CDR3 reads CASSQDRRIWSETQYF. The CDR3 DNA follows: TGTGCCAGCAGCCAAGATCGGAGGATTTGGTCGGAGACCCAGTACTTC.

The chain uses TRBV2 and TRBJ1-1; D remains ambiguous. V was cut by 5 bases and J by 2 bases, with 9 bases left in between. This CDR3 comprises 13 residues. From germline, CDR1 is SNHLY and CDR2 FYNNEI. CDR3 sequence (DNA): TGTGCCAGCAGTCCTACAAGAAACACTGAAGCTTTCTTT. Translated, it gives CASSPTRNTEAFF.